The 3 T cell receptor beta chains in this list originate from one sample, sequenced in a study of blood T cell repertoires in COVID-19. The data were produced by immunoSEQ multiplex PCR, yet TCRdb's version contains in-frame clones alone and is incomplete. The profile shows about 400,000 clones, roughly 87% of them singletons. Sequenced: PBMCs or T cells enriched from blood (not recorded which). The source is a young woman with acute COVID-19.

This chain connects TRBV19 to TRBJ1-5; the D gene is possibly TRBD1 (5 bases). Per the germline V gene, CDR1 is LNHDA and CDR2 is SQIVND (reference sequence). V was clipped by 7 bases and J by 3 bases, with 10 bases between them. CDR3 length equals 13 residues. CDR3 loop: CASNAGLNQPQHF. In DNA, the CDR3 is TGTGCCAGTAACGCGGGACTCAATCAGCCCCAGCATTTT.

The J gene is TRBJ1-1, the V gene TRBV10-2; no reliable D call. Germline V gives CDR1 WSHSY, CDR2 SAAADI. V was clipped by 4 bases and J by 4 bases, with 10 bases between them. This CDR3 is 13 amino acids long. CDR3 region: CASSVAGATEAFF. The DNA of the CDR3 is TGCGCCAGCAGTGTGGCAGGTGCCACTGAAGCTTTCTTT.

CDR3 sequence reads: CASTLHTGDTEAFF. CDR3 nucleotide sequence: TGTGCCAGCACCTTACATACAGGGGACACTGAAGCTTTCTTT. V is TRBV5-6 and J is TRBJ1-1, with 7 positions matching TRBD1. The CDR3 has 14 amino acids. Germline CDR1 reads SGHDT; CDR2 reads YYEEEE. V shed 6 bases, J shed 3 bases, and the junction held 8 bases outside the gene matches. Supplemented by reference TRBV5-6 and TRBJ1-1, the full variable domain reads DAGVTQSPTHLIKTRGQQVTLRCSPKSGHDTVSWYQQALGQGPQFIFQYYEEEERQRGNFPDRFSGHQFPNYSSELNVNALLLGDSALYLCASTLHTGDTEAFFGQGTRLTVV.